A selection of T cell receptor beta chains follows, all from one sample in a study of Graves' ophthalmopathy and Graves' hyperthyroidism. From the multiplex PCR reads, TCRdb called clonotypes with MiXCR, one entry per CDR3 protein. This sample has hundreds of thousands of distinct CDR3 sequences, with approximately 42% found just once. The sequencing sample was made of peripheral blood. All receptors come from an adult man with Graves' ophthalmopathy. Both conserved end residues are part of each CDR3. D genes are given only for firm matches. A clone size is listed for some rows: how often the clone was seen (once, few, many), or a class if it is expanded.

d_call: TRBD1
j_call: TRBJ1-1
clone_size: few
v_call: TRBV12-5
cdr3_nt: TGTGCTAGTGGTTTGGGACAGGGGGAAGCTTTCTTT
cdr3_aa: CASGLGQGEAFF

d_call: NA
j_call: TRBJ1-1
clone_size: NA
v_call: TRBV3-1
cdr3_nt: TGTGCCAGCGGGGGTGCGAACACTGAAGCTTTCTTT
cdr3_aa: CASGGANTEAFF

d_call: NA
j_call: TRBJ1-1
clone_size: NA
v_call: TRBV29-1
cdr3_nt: TGCAGCAGTTTGGGGGGGTGGGACACTGAAGCTTTCTTT
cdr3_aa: CSSLGGWDTEAFF

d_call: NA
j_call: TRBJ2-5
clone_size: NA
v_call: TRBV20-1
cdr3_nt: NA
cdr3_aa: CSAISGPVGETQYF

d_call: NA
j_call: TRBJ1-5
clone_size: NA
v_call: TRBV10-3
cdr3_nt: TGTGCCATCAGTGGGGGGGAGAGTCAGCCCCAGCATTTT
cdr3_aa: CAISGGESQPQHF

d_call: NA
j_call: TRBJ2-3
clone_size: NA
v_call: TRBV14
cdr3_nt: TGTGCCAGCAGCCAACTCACACGTGATACGCAGTATTTT
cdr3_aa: CASSQLTRDTQYF

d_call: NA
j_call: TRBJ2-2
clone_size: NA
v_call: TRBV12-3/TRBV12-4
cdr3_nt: TGTGCCAGCAGTTCCGGGGGAGAACGACTCAACACCGGGGAGCTGTTTTTT
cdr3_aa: CASSSGGERLNTGELFF

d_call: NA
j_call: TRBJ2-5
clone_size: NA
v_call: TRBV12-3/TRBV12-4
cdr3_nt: TGTGCCAGCTCCCGTGGGGAGCTGGAGACCCAGTACTTC
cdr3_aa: CASSRGELETQYF

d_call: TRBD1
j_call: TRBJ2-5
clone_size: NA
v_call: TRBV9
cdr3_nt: TGTGCCAGCAGCTCACAGGGGCCCGAGGGGGCCCAGTACTTC
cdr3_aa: CASSSQGPEGAQYF

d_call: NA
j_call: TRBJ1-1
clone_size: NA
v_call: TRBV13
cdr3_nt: TGTGCCAGCAGCTTACGGTCGAGGCGCGCCACTGAAGCTTTCTTT
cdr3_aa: CASSLRSRRATEAFF

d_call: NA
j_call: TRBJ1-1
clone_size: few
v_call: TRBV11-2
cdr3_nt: TGTGCCACCGAGGAGGGGATGAACACTGAAGCTTTCTTT
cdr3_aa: CATEEGMNTEAFF

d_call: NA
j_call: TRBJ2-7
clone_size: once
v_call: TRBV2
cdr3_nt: TGTGCCAGCAGCCAAGGATACGAAGTTACCACGGAGCAGTACTTC
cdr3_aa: CASSQGYEVTTEQYF

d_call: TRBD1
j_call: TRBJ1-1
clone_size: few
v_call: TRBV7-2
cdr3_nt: TGTGCCAGCAGTAACAGGGGCTTGAAGGACACTGAAGCTTTCTTT
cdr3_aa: CASSNRGLKDTEAFF

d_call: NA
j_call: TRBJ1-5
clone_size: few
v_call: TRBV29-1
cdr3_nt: TGCAGCGTTGGGGCCAACAATCAGCCCCAGCATTTT
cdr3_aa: CSVGANNQPQHF

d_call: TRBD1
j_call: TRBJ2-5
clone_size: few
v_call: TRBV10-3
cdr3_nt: TGTGCCATCAGTGAGTTCGACAGGGGGGGAGAGACCCAGTACTTC
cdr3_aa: CAISEFDRGGETQYF

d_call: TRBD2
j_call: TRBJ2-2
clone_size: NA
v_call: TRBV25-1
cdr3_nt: TGTGCCAGCAGTCCCAAACTAGCGGGGGGCCTCGCGAACACCGGGGAGCTGTTTTTT
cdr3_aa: CASSPKLAGGLANTGELFF

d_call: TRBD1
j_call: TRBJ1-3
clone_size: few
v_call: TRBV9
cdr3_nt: TGTGCCAGCAGCGCCCAGGGGGGTCTCTCTGGAAACACCATATATTTT
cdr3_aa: CASSAQGGLSGNTIYF

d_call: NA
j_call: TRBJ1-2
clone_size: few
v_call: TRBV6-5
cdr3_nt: TGTGCCAGCAGTTACTCGCCCGAATATGGCTACACCTTC
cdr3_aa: CASSYSPEYGYTF

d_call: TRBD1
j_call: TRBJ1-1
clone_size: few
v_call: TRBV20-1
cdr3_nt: TGCAGTGCCCGGGGACAGGGGCCCACTGAAGCTTTCTTT
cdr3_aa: CSARGQGPTEAFF

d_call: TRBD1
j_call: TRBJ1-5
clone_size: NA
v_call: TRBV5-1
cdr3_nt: TGCGCCAGCAGCTTGACAGGGGACAATCAGCCCCAGCATTTT
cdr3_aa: CASSLTGDNQPQHF

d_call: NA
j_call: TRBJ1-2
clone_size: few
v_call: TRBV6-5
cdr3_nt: TGTGCCAGCAGTGACCAAGAGGGCTACACCTTC
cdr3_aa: CASSDQEGYTF

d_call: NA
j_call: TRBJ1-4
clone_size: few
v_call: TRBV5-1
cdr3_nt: TGCGCCAGCAATGACGGAACTAATGAAAAACTGTTTTTT
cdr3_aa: CASNDGTNEKLFF

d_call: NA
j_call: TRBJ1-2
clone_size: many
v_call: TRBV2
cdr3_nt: TGTGCCAGCATAGGAAACGGAGGATATGGCTACACCTTC
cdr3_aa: CASIGNGGYGYTF

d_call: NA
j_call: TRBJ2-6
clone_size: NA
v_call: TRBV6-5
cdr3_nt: TGTGCCAGCAGTTACGATGACTCTGGGGCCAACGTCCTGACTTTC
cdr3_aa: CASSYDDSGANVLTF

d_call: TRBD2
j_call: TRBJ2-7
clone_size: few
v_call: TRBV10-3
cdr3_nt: TGTGCCAGCAGCACCCTGACCCTAGCGGGAGGGAGCTCCTACGAGCAGTACTTC
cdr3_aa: CASSTLTLAGGSSYEQYF

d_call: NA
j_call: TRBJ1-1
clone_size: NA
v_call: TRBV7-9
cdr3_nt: TGTGCCAGCAGCCCCAGGGGCGAGGGGAGTAACACTGAAGCTTTCTTT
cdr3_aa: CASSPRGEGSNTEAFF

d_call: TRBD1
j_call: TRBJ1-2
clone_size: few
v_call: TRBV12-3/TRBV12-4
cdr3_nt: TGTGCCAGCAGTAGGACGACAGGGAACTATGGCTACACCTTC
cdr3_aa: CASSRTTGNYGYTF

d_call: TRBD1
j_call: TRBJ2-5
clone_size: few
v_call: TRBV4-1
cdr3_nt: TGCGCCAGCAGCCAAGAAAGGCAGGGGGCGGGCGAGACCCAGTACTTC
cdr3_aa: CASSQERQGAGETQYF

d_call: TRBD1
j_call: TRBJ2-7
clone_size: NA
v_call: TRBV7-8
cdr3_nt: TGTGCCAGCAGCGCTAGGACAGGGGGCTCAAGGACCTACGAGCAGTACTTC
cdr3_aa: CASSARTGGSRTYEQYF

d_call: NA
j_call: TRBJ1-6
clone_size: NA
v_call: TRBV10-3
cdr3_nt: TGTGCCAGCAGTTACTCCTGGACAGAGATTAATTCACCCCTCCACTTT
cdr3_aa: CASSYSWTEINSPLHF

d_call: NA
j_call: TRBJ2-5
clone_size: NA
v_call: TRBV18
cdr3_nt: TGTGCCAGCTCACCACCGGGCAAAAGGGAGACCCAGTACTTC
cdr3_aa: CASSPPGKRETQYF

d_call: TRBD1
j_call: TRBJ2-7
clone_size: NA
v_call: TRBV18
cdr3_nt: TGTGCCAGCTCACCGGAAGGGGGCTCGAAGGAGCAGTACTTC
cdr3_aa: CASSPEGGSKEQYF

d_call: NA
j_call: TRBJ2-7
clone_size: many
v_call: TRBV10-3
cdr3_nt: TGTGCCACCGCACTAGTGCCCTCCTACGAGCAGTACTTC
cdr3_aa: CATALVPSYEQYF

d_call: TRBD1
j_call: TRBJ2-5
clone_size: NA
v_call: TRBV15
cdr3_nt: TGTGCCACCTCCCGTTCGGCGGCCGGGGACAGGGGGCAGGAGACCCAGTACTTC
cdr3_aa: CATSRSAAGDRGQETQYF

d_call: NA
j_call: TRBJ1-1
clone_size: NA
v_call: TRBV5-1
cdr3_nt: TGCGCCAGCAGTTACTGGGAGGGTGCAGTTGAAGCTTTCTTT
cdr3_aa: CASSYWEGAVEAFF

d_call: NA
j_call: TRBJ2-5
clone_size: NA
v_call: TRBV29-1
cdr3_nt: TGCAGCGTTGAGTTGGGGACCCAGTACTTC
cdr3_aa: CSVELGTQYF

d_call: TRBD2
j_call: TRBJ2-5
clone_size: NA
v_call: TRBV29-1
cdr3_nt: TGCAGCGTGGAGGGGCTAGCGGGAGGGCCCCGAGAGACCCAGTACTTC
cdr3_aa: CSVEGLAGGPRETQYF

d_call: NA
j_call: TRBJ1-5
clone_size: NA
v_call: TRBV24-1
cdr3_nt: TGTGCCACCAGTGACCCCCACAGGGATCAGCCCCAGCATTTT
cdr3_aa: CATSDPHRDQPQHF

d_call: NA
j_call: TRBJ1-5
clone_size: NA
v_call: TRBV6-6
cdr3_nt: TGTGCCAGCAGTTGGGGCGGACGGCAGCCCCAGCATTTT
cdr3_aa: CASSWGGRQPQHF

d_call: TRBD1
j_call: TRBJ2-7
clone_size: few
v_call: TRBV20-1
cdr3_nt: TGCAGTGCTAGGTCCCGGACAGGACACGAGCAGTACTTC
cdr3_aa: CSARSRTGHEQYF

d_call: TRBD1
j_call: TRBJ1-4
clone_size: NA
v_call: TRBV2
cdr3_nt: TGTGCCAGCAGCTTGGGACAGGGTCAGACGGAAAAACTGTTTTTT
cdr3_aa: CASSLGQGQTEKLFF

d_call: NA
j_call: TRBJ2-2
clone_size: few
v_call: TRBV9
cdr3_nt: TGTGCCAGCAGCCAAGGGCTGGGGGCCGGGGAGCTGTTTTTT
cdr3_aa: CASSQGLGAGELFF

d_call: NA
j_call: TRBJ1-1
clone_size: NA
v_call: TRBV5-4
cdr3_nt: TGTGCCAGCAGCGTAGCTGGAACAGGAAGCTCCACTGAAGCTTTCTTT
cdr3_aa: CASSVAGTGSSTEAFF

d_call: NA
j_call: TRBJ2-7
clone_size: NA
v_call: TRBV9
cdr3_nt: TGTGCCAGCAGCGTAGAGGGCCTCCCTCCCTACGAGCAGTACTTC
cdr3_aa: CASSVEGLPPYEQYF

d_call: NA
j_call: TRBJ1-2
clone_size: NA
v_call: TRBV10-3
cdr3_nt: TGTGCCATCAGTCTGGGGAAAGGCTACACCTTC
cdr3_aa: CAISLGKGYTF

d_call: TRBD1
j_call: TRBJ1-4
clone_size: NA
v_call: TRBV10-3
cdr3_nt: TGTGCCATCAGTTCCTTGACAGGGGGCGGTGAAAAACTGTTTTTT
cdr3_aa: CAISSLTGGGEKLFF

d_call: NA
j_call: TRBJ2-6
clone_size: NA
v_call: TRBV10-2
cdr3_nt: TGCGCCAGCAGTTTGGGTCTTACCTCTGGGGCCAACGTCCTGACTTTC
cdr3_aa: CASSLGLTSGANVLTF

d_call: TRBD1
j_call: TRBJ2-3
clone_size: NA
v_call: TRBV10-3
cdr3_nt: TGTGCCATCAGTGAGTCGACAGGGACCCCAGATACGCAGTATTTT
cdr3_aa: CAISESTGTPDTQYF

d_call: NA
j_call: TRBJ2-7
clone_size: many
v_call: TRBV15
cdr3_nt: TGTGCCACCACCCCGGGCCCCCCAAACTACGAGCAGTACTTC
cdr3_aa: CATTPGPPNYEQYF

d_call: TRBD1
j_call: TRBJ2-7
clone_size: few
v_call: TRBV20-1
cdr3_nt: TGCAGTGCTATAGGGGACAGCGTCTACGAGCAGTACTTC
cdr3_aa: CSAIGDSVYEQYF

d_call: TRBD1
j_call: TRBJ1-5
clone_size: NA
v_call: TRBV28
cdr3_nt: TGTGCCAGCAGTACGGACAGGGGCTCTTATAGCAATCAGCCCCAGCATTTT
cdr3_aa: CASSTDRGSYSNQPQHF

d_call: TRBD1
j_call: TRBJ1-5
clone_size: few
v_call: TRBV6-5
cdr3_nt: TGTGCCAGCACTAAGACAGGGGGCAAGGGACAGCCCCAGCATTTT
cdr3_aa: CASTKTGGKGQPQHF

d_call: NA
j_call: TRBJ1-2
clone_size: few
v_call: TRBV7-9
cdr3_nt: TGTGCCAGCAGCTTATTTAGGGACAAGAACTATGGCTACACCTTC
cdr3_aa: CASSLFRDKNYGYTF

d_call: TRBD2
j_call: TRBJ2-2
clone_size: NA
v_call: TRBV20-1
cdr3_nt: TGCAGTGCTAGAGACTCAGCGGGAGCGAACACCGGGGAGCTGTTTTTT
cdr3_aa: CSARDSAGANTGELFF

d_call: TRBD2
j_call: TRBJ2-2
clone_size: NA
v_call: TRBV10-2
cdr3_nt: TGTGCCAGCAGCCCCGGACTAGCGAAGGTTGAGCAGTTTTTT
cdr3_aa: CASSPGLAKVEQFF

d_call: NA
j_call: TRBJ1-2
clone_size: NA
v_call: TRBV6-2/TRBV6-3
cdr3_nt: TGTGCCAGCAGTTACTCGTCGGCGGGCCGGGGAGGCTACACCTTC
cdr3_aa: CASSYSSAGRGGYTF